A selection of T cell receptor beta chains follows, all from one sample in a study of CD8 T cells in Susac syndrome. TCRdb re-derived calls from the immunoSEQ multiplex PCR reads in MiXCR, one entry per CDR3 protein. This table holds around 170,000 distinct CDR3 sequences, more than 85% found once. Sequenced sample: CD8+ T cells from PBMCs. The receptors stem from a human donor with Susac syndrome. Both conserved end residues are part of each CDR3. Each record gives: clone size, D gene, V gene, J gene, CDR3 DNA, CDR3 protein. D genes are given only for firm matches. Some rows have no size entry. The others give once, few or many, or a class for an expanded clone.

size: .
D: .
V: TRBV7-9
J: TRBJ1-1
DNA: TGTGCCAGCAGCTTGCCCTCTGCCCCTGAAGCTTTCTTT
CDR3: CASSLPSAPEAFF

size: .
D: .
V: TRBV3-1
J: TRBJ2-5
DNA: TGTGCCAGCAGCCAAGATACGTTCCAGGGGTTGGAGACCCAGTACTTC
CDR3: CASSQDTFQGLETQYF

size: .
D: .
V: TRBV28
J: TRBJ2-7
DNA: TGTGCCAGCAGGGCAGCGGACTACTCGTCCTACGAGCAGTACTTC
CDR3: CASRAADYSSYEQYF

size: .
D: TRBD1
V: TRBV5-6
J: TRBJ1-2
DNA: TGTGCCAGCAGCCTGACCGGGACAGGGACGTATGGCTACACCTTC
CDR3: CASSLTGTGTYGYTF

size: once
D: .
V: TRBV9
J: TRBJ2-7
DNA: TGTGCCAGCAGCGTAGGCGACCACGAGCAGTACTTC
CDR3: CASSVGDHEQYF

size: .
D: .
V: TRBV5-1
J: TRBJ1-2
DNA: TGCGCCAGTCAACGCGAGCCCGGGGGCTACACCTTC
CDR3: CASQREPGGYTF

size: .
D: .
V: TRBV10-1
J: TRBJ1-4
DNA: TGCGCCAGCAGTGCGGTGAGGGGAACTAATGAAAAACTGTTTTTT
CDR3: CASSAVRGTNEKLFF

size: .
D: TRBD1
V: TRBV12-3/TRBV12-4
J: TRBJ2-7
DNA: TGTGCCAGCAGTCCCGGGACAGGGGGCGAGTACTTC
CDR3: CASSPGTGGEYF

size: .
D: .
V: TRBV11-2
J: TRBJ2-3
DNA: TGTGCCAGCAGCCAGGGGATCACAGATACGCAGTATTTT
CDR3: CASSQGITDTQYF

size: .
D: TRBD1
V: TRBV29-1
J: TRBJ2-7
DNA: TGCACCACCGACAGGGGGGACTACGAGCAGTACTTC
CDR3: CTTDRGDYEQYF

size: .
D: TRBD1
V: TRBV20-1
J: TRBJ2-7
DNA: TGCAGTGCAACCGGGACAGGGTCCGCCTACGAGCAGTACTTC
CDR3: CSATGTGSAYEQYF

size: .
D: .
V: TRBV5-1
J: TRBJ1-1
DNA: TGCGCCAGCAGCTTCGACATCGACACTGAAGCTTTCTTT
CDR3: CASSFDIDTEAFF

size: .
D: TRBD1
V: TRBV6-1
J: TRBJ2-7
DNA: TGTGCCAGCAAGCGACAGGGATCCTACGAGCAGTACTTC
CDR3: CASKRQGSYEQYF

size: .
D: .
V: TRBV11-2
J: TRBJ2-5
DNA: TGTGCCAGCAGCTCCACGAAGCGAGGTTTGTCAGAGACCCAGTACTTC
CDR3: CASSSTKRGLSETQYF

size: .
D: .
V: TRBV7-9
J: TRBJ2-1
DNA: TGTGCCAGCAGCTTACAGGAAAGTGGGTATGAGCAGTTCTTC
CDR3: CASSLQESGYEQFF

size: .
D: .
V: TRBV20-1
J: TRBJ1-4
DNA: TGCAGTGCAAACCCTCTCGAAACTAATGAAAAACTGTTTTTT
CDR3: CSANPLETNEKLFF

size: .
D: TRBD1
V: TRBV30
J: TRBJ1-2
DNA: TGTGCCTGGAGCCCAGGGACAGGTTATGGCTACACCTTC
CDR3: CAWSPGTGYGYTF

size: .
D: .
V: TRBV29-1
J: TRBJ2-1
DNA: TGCAGCGGGCGGAGTATATCCTACAATGAGCAGTTCTTC
CDR3: CSGRSISYNEQFF

size: few
D: .
V: TRBV5-1
J: TRBJ1-1
DNA: TGCGCCAGCAGCTTGGGGGGGACCACTGAAGCTTTCTTT
CDR3: CASSLGGTTEAFF

size: .
D: .
V: TRBV4-1
J: TRBJ1-2
DNA: TGCGCCAGCAGCCAAGCGACGGGGGCCCCTAACTATGGCTACACCTTC
CDR3: CASSQATGAPNYGYTF

size: .
D: TRBD1
V: TRBV3-1
J: TRBJ2-1
DNA: TGTGCCAGCAGCCAAGAGGACAGGATTTACAATGAGCAGTTCTTC
CDR3: CASSQEDRIYNEQFF

size: .
D: .
V: TRBV11-2
J: TRBJ2-5
DNA: TGTGCCAGCAGCTCAGGGACGCGGAGGGAGACCCAGTACTTC
CDR3: CASSSGTRRETQYF

size: .
D: .
V: TRBV18
J: TRBJ2-5
DNA: TGTGCCAGCTCACCACCGGCACTTATGAAGACCCAGTACTTC
CDR3: CASSPPALMKTQYF

size: .
D: .
V: TRBV2
J: TRBJ1-5
DNA: TGTGCCAGCAGTGAAGGGCAGGCCAACAATCAGCCCCAGCATTTT
CDR3: CASSEGQANNQPQHF

size: once
D: .
V: TRBV9
J: TRBJ1-5
DNA: TGTGCCAGCAGCGTAGAGGGGAAGAGCAATCAGCCCCAGCATTTT
CDR3: CASSVEGKSNQPQHF

size: .
D: TRBD1
V: TRBV5-1
J: TRBJ2-6
DNA: TGCGCCAGCTCAAGGACAGGGAGTACTGGGGCCAACGTCCTGACTTTC
CDR3: CASSRTGSTGANVLTF

size: once
D: .
V: TRBV6-2/TRBV6-3
J: TRBJ2-5
DNA: TGTGCCAGCAGTTACACGAGGGACGGACTCTGGGAGACCCAGTACTTC
CDR3: CASSYTRDGLWETQYF

size: once
D: .
V: TRBV5-6
J: TRBJ2-1
DNA: TGTGCCAGCAGCTTGCAAGCGTACAATGAGCAGTTCTTC
CDR3: CASSLQAYNEQFF

size: .
D: .
V: TRBV20-1
J: TRBJ2-4
DNA: TGCAGTGCTAGAGATACAGGGAACATTCAGTACTTC
CDR3: CSARDTGNIQYF

size: once
D: .
V: TRBV20-1
J: TRBJ2-7
DNA: TGCAGTGCACAGCAAGGCAACGAGCAGTACTTC
CDR3: CSAQQGNEQYF

size: once
D: .
V: TRBV11-2
J: TRBJ2-3
DNA: TGTGCCAGCAGCTTAGTTTTTGGGGTTGGGACAGATACGCAGTATTTT
CDR3: CASSLVFGVGTDTQYF

size: .
D: TRBD1
V: TRBV20-1
J: TRBJ1-1
DNA: TGCAGTGCTCCTTCCGGGACAGGGTCCACTGAAGCTTTCTTT
CDR3: CSAPSGTGSTEAFF

size: .
D: TRBD1
V: TRBV27
J: TRBJ2-7
DNA: TGTGCCAGCAGTCCTTCAGGACAGGGAAGTATCGAGCAGTACTTC
CDR3: CASSPSGQGSIEQYF

size: few
D: TRBD1
V: TRBV7-2
J: TRBJ1-5
DNA: TGTGCCAGCAGTCCCGGACAGGGTAGCAATCAGCCCCAGCATTTT
CDR3: CASSPGQGSNQPQHF

size: .
D: .
V: TRBV5-1
J: TRBJ2-5
DNA: TGCGCCAGCAGCTTGGTAGGCCGGTTGGGGCAGGAGACCCAGTACTTC
CDR3: CASSLVGRLGQETQYF

size: .
D: TRBD2
V: TRBV3-1
J: TRBJ2-3
DNA: TGTGCCAGCAGCCCCCTAGCGGGGAACACAGATACGCAGTATTTT
CDR3: CASSPLAGNTDTQYF

size: .
D: .
V: TRBV9
J: TRBJ2-3
DNA: TGTGCCAGCAGCGTAGACGGGGTTCCTAGCACAGATACGCAGTATTTT
CDR3: CASSVDGVPSTDTQYF

size: .
D: .
V: TRBV7-2
J: TRBJ2-5
DNA: TGTGCCAGCAGCTTGCCTGAGACCCAGTACTTC
CDR3: CASSLPETQYF

size: .
D: TRBD2
V: TRBV4-1
J: TRBJ2-1
DNA: TGCGCCAGCAGCGCGAGCGGGAGGGGGATAAATGAGCAGTTCTTC
CDR3: CASSASGRGINEQFF

size: once
D: .
V: TRBV1
J: TRBJ2-2
DNA: TGCACCAGCAGCCAAGATTGGCGCAGGTGCACCGGGGAGCTGTTTTTT
CDR3: CTSSQDWRRCTGELFF

size: .
D: .
V: TRBV11-3
J: TRBJ2-2
DNA: TGTGCCAGCAGAATGTCGGGGAACACCGGGGAGCTGTTTTTT
CDR3: CASRMSGNTGELFF

size: .
D: TRBD1
V: TRBV2
J: TRBJ2-7
DNA: TGTGCCAGCAGTCCACCGGGACAGGCCTACGAGCAGTACTTC
CDR3: CASSPPGQAYEQYF

size: .
D: .
V: TRBV30
J: TRBJ2-2
DNA: TGTGCCTATTCCGGGACCCCCGGCACCGGGGAGCTGTTTTTT
CDR3: CAYSGTPGTGELFF

size: .
D: .
V: TRBV7-3
J: TRBJ2-1
DNA: TGTGCCAGCAGTTCGCCTAATTCCTACAATGAGCAGTTCTTC
CDR3: CASSSPNSYNEQFF

size: .
D: .
V: TRBV5-1
J: TRBJ2-1
DNA: TGCGCCAGCAGGGCGGAGAGCTCCTACAATGAGCAGTTCTTC
CDR3: CASRAESSYNEQFF

size: .
D: TRBD2
V: TRBV7-9
J: TRBJ2-5
DNA: TGTGCCAGCAGCGAGACTAGCGGGGGGGAGACCCAGTACTTC
CDR3: CASSETSGGETQYF

size: .
D: .
V: TRBV13
J: TRBJ2-7
DNA: TGTGCCAGCAAATTGGAGGGCTTTAACGAGCAGTACTTC
CDR3: CASKLEGFNEQYF

size: once
D: .
V: TRBV28
J: TRBJ2-6
DNA: TGTGCCAGCAGTTTATTGCTCCCATCTGGGGCCAACGTCCTGACTTTC
CDR3: CASSLLLPSGANVLTF

size: .
D: TRBD2
V: TRBV20-1
J: TRBJ2-1
DNA: TGCAGTGCCGGGACTAGCGGGAGGTCCTCCTACAATGAGCAGTTCTTC
CDR3: CSAGTSGRSSYNEQFF

size: .
D: TRBD2
V: TRBV9
J: TRBJ2-1
DNA: TGTGCCAGCAGCCCCGGGGGGGACGATGTGAATGAGCAGTTCTTC
CDR3: CASSPGGDDVNEQFF

size: .
D: .
V: TRBV15
J: TRBJ2-1
DNA: TGTGCCACCAGCCCTATAATTGGCGACATAGAGCAGTTCTTC
CDR3: CATSPIIGDIEQFF

size: .
D: .
V: TRBV20-1
J: TRBJ2-7
DNA: TGCAGTGCTTCCCGCGGGACAGTAACTTCCTACGAGCAGTACTTC
CDR3: CSASRGTVTSYEQYF

size: once
D: .
V: TRBV12-5
J: TRBJ2-1
DNA: TGTGCTAGTGCTCACCCTTACAATGAGCAGTTCTTC
CDR3: CASAHPYNEQFF

size: .
D: TRBD1
V: TRBV29-1
J: TRBJ2-2
DNA: TGCAGCGTTGAAGGGACAGGGGGCTCCACCGGGGAGCTGTTTTTT
CDR3: CSVEGTGGSTGELFF

size: .
D: .
V: TRBV18
J: TRBJ1-2
DNA: TGTGCCAGCTCAACGTCCCGGGACGACAGCTACACCTTC
CDR3: CASSTSRDDSYTF

size: .
D: .
V: TRBV27
J: TRBJ2-7
DNA: TGTGCCAGCAGTTTATCCGGGACTTCCGCCGAGCAGTACTTC
CDR3: CASSLSGTSAEQYF

size: .
D: .
V: TRBV20-1
J: TRBJ2-5
DNA: TGCAGTGCCCTTTATGGGATACTTTCAGGAGAGACCCAGTACTTC
CDR3: CSALYGILSGETQYF

size: once
D: .
V: TRBV30
J: TRBJ1-3
DNA: TGTGCCTGGAGTGAGGAAGGGCTCTACTCTGGAAACACCATATATTTT
CDR3: CAWSEEGLYSGNTIYF

size: once
D: TRBD1
V: TRBV9
J: TRBJ1-1
DNA: TGTGCCAGCAGCGCACAGGGGGCAACTGAAGCTTTCTTT
CDR3: CASSAQGATEAFF